This TCR beta chain appears in the sequencing data of a study of blood T cells in healthy people across ages. Germline V gene lookup returns CDR1 DFQATT and CDR2 SNEGSKA (reference sequence). CDR3 length: 14 amino acids. To note about this clonotype: Its specificity is not known.

Sample-barcoded 5' priming and a J-beta primer mix drove a second PCR of roughly 6 to 12 cycles. Each cDNA molecule received a tag from a template-switch adaptor that had 12 random nucleotides. TCRdb reprocessed the 5' RACE reads via MiXCR and lists one record per CDR3 protein. Of roughly 730,000 distinct CDR3 sequences listed, roughly 56% are singletons. Overall study results and limits: Estimates of diversity drawn from one million T cells were considered underestimates.

Each sample had at least 7 million PBMCs isolated. The specimen was blood. The receptor's source is a man aged 40-50 years in good health. The chain combines TRBV20-1 with TRBJ2-5, with a possible D match to TRBD1 (6 bases). The J call may be faulty, since TRBJ2-7 better matches the DNA end. CDR3 amino acids: CSAAAPRGPYEQYF. The CDR3 coding sequence is TGCAGTGCTGCTGCCCCCAGGGGCCCCTACGAGCAGTACTTC.